The next 6 T cell receptor beta chains were all read from a single sample in a study of T cells after yellow fever vaccination. TCRdb processed the 5' RACE reads anew with MiXCR; each CDR3 protein has one entry. Among about 320,000 distinct CDR3 sequences listed, about 4.5% were seen once. Sequencing used PBMCs, obtained 15 days after the yellow fever booster vaccination. Receptors were obtained from a man younger than 35 who received the YFV17D yellow fever vaccine.

This clonotype was seen at least ten times. The J gene is TRBJ2-3, the V gene TRBV19; 8 bases are shared with TRBD1. The CDR3 contains 13 residues. The J segment lost 4 bases and the V segment lost 8 bases, leaving 5 bases of the junction unmatched. The V gene's germline CDR1 is LNHDA and CDR2 SQIVND (reference sequence). DNA of the CDR3: TGTGCCAGTCGACAGGGGCCCTCAGATACGCAGTATTTT. Amino acid sequence: CASRQGPSDTQYF.

This clonotype was picked up many times. The chain couples TRBV20-1 to TRBJ2-3; possible D gene TRBD1, 5 bases. This CDR3 has 15 residues. With 5 bases removed from V and 0 bases from J, the gap between germline ends came to 15 bases. Germline V CDR1 and CDR2: DFQATT, SNEGSKA (reference sequence). The CDR3 protein is CSAGGAGRSTDTQYF. The CDR3 DNA follows: TGCAGTGCTGGTGGGGCCGGACGGAGCACAGATACGCAGTATTTT.

This clonotype was picked up many times. The chain employs TRBV20-1 and TRBJ2-1, with a possible D match to TRBD2 (6 bases). This CDR3 is 11 amino acids long. Per germline, CDR1 DFQATT and CDR2 SNEGSKA (reference sequence). Trimming pared 1 base from V and 13 bases from J, leaving 11 bases between. The CDR3 DNA reads TGCAGTGCTAGAGCCGGGACTCCACAGTTCTTC. Its protein is CSARAGTPQFF.

For the CDR3, the DNA is TGTGCCAGCAGTTTAGCAGCAGGGTCCGGGGAGCTGTTTTTT. It yields the protein CASSLAAGSGELFF. The rearrangement joins TRBV28 to TRBJ2-2, with a possible D match to TRBD1 (5 bases). The V and J ends lost 2 bases and 6 bases respectively, with 10 bases between them. The germline CDR1 and CDR2 sequences are MDHEN and SYDVKM. The CDR3 extends over 14 amino acids.

This clonotype was seen a few times. This chain joins TRBV6-5 and TRBJ2-7; perhaps TRBD1 as D (5 bases). CDR1 and CDR2 (germline): MNHEY, SVGAGI. The CDR3 is 12 residues long. With 11 bases removed from V and 1 base from J, the gap between germline ends came to 12 bases. CDR3 in amino acids: CACRAGSYEQYF. CDR3 nucleotide sequence: TGTGCCTGCCGGGCAGGGTCCTACGAGCAGTACTTC.

The chain links TRBV6-2 or TRBV6-3 to TRBJ2-4, with 9 nucleotides matching TRBD2. With 0 bases clipped from V and 5 bases from J, the junction kept 2 bases outside the gene matches. CDR1 and CDR2 from the germline V gene are MNHEY and SVGEGT. CDR3 length equals 15 residues. CDR3 in DNA: TGTGCCAGCAGTTACTCCAGACTAGCGGAAAACATTCAGTACTTC. This encodes CASSYSRLAENIQYF.